The rows below give T cell receptor beta chains drawn from one sample of a study of graft-versus-host responses after intestinal transplantation. TCRdb's table, derived via immunoSEQ multiplex PCR, lists solely in-frame clones and lacks some. The sample includes around 5,000 clones, less than 80% of them seen just once. This specimen was ileum tissue, taken just over 300 days after intestinal transplant. These receptors came from a human patient who received an intestinal transplant, so some T cells may come from the graft donor. Each CDR3 is given with its conserved first and last residue. Each record gives: D gene, V gene, J gene, CDR3 protein. D genes are given only for firm matches.

-	TRBV30	TRBJ1-1	CAWSVRVENTEAFF
TRBD1	TRBV4-2	TRBJ1-1	CASSLVGQGLDTEAFF
TRBD2	TRBV27	TRBJ2-7	CASRSGRASYEQYF
-	TRBV28	TRBJ2-3	CATIRAGTTDTQYF
-	TRBV5-4	TRBJ2-2	CASSLATSTGELFF
-	TRBV28	TRBJ2-7	CASRQASPYEQYF
-	TRBV15	TRBJ1-6	CATSRDDRINSPLHF
-	TRBV5-1	TRBJ2-1	CASSLGRGPYNEQFF
-	TRBV9	TRBJ2-7	CASSVAKGTYSYEQYF
TRBD2	TRBV11-3	TRBJ2-1	CASSPSLAGGYNEQFF
TRBD1	TRBV29-1	TRBJ2-5	CSVFIPGQGGETQYF
TRBD1	TRBV10-3	TRBJ2-7	CAIRSDRSSYEQYF
TRBD2	TRBV19	TRBJ2-1	CASSPPGLIRNEQFF
-	TRBV6-6	TRBJ1-4	CASTSNRAKGEKLFF
-	TRBV18	TRBJ2-4	CASSPRGGWGRLAKNIQYF
-	TRBV14	TRBJ2-7	CASSRRLASSIEQYF
TRBD2	TRBV28	TRBJ2-1	CASYLRTSGGYNEQFF
-	TRBV4-2	TRBJ2-1	CASSLPGRPGNEQFF
-	TRBV10-1	TRBJ1-2	CATAYGRGHGYTF
-	TRBV5-1	TRBJ1-1	CASSWGNTEAFF